The 12 T cell receptor beta chains below were found in one sample sequenced in a study of CD4 and CD8 cells across lung adenocarcinoma regions. MiXCR, run by TCRdb on the PCR reads, gives a single entry per CDR3 protein. The sample yields fewer than 20,000 distinct CDR3 sequences, under 60% seen once. The sequencing sample was made of CD8+ T cells from the center of a lung tumor. These receptors all stem from a female donor with lung adenocarcinoma. The CD4 and CD8 labels of this study may be unreliable.

The chain carries TRBV6-1 and TRBJ2-1; TRBD1 matches 10 bases. V lost 2 bases to trimming and J lost 13 bases; unmatched junction nucleotides: 20. The V gene's germline CDR1 is MNHNS and CDR2 SASEGT. This CDR3 is 18 amino acids long. The CDR3 DNA is TGTGCCAGCAGTGAAAACGGAAGGACAGGGGGTCGAAGAGAGACCCAGTTCTTC. Translation gives CASSENGRTGGRRETQFF.

This chain uses TRBV6-1 with TRBJ2-5; TRBD1 agrees at 7 bases. Trimming at V came to 6 bases and at J to 11 bases, leaving 15 bases not matched to a gene. The CDR3 has 14 amino acids. Germline CDR1 and CDR2: MNHNS and SASEGT. The CDR3 region has the DNA TGTGCCAGCAGCCAGAGACAGGGCCGCAATGAGCAGTACTTC. Translating gives CASSQRQGRNEQYF.

This clonotype is labeled as medium-sized. The V gene is TRBV6-5, the J gene TRBJ2-7; 8 bases line up with TRBD2. Trimming took 4 bases from V and 2 from J; bases not matched to a gene: 7. This CDR3 contains 15 residues. The germline V gene has CDR1 MNHEY and CDR2 SVGAGI. For the CDR3, the DNA is TGTGCCAGCAGTTTGGGACTAGAGGGTACCTACGAGCAGTACTTC. This codes for CASSLGLEGTYEQYF.

This clonotype was found once. The chain employs TRBV10-3 and TRBJ2-1; 8 bases fit TRBD2. Per germline, CDR1 ENHRY and CDR2 SYGVKD. V shed 10 bases and J 7 bases; nucleotides not matched to a gene: 9. The CDR3 contains 13 residues. The CDR3 is CATTGTSLNEQFF. CDR3 nucleotide sequence: TGTGCCACCACCGGGACTAGTTTGAATGAGCAGTTCTTC.

This clonotype was counted between two and nine times. The chain employs TRBV27 and TRBJ2-1; D possibly corresponds to TRBD2 (6 bases). The germline CDR1 and CDR2 sequences are MNHEY and SMNVEV (reference sequence). CDR3 length: 15 residues. Trimming stripped 6 bases from V and 0 bases from J, with 12 bases between. The DNA of the CDR3 is TGTGCCAGCAGCCTAGCGAGAAGCTCCTACAATGAGCAGTTCTTC. It encodes CASSLARSSYNEQFF.

In this sample, this clonotype is medium-sized. The chain combines TRBV12-3 or TRBV12-4 with TRBJ2-5; D remains unclear. V was clipped by 2 bases and J by 3 bases, with 4 bases between them. The CDR3 length is 12 residues. The CDR3 DNA reads TGTGCCAGCAGTTTACAGGAAGAGACCCAGTACTTC. Protein product: CASSLQEETQYF.

In this sample, this clonotype turned up a few times. The CDR3 spells CASSSRTGGETQYF. The CDR3 DNA sequence: TGTGCCAGCAGCTCCCGGACAGGGGGAGAGACCCAGTACTTC. The chain joins TRBV11-2 to TRBJ2-5; 10 bases agree with TRBD1. Germline CDR1 SGHAT, CDR2 FQNNGV. This CDR3 is 14 amino acids long. Losses at the gene ends were 4 bases for V and 4 bases for J; bases not matched to a gene: 3.

The chain couples TRBV12-3 or TRBV12-4 to TRBJ2-1; D may match TRBD1 or TRBD2 (5 bases each). The J call is uncertain, as TRBJ2-3 better fits the DNA end. The CDR3 runs to 14 residues. The CDR3 here is CAGRGEPDKETQYF. CDR3 nucleotides: TGTGCGGGCAGAGGGGAACCTGACAAAGAGACCCAGTATTTT.

This clonotype was detected ten times or more. The genes are TRBV12-3 or TRBV12-4 and TRBJ2-1; the match to TRBD2 covers 12 bases. CDR3 length: 17 residues. Trimming removed 10 bases from V and 7 bases from J; junction bases left unmatched: 17. The CDR3 region has the DNA TGTGCCACCAATAGAGGAAGACTAGCGGGGGAGGTGAATGAGCAGTTCTTC. Protein product: CATNRGRLAGEVNEQFF.

The rearrangement joins TRBV3-1 to TRBJ2-5; 7 nucleotides align to TRBD2. The V segment lost 3 bases and the J segment 4 bases; nucleotides outside the gene matches: 8. Germline V gene sequence: CDR1 LGHDT, CDR2 YNNKEL (reference sequence). The CDR3 consists of 15 residues. Written as DNA, the CDR3 is TGTGCCAGCAGCCAGCGACTCCCGGGAGGAGAGACCCAGTACTTC. It codes for CASSQRLPGGETQYF.

This clonotype has ten or more counts. This sequence joins TRBV6-1 and TRBJ1-2; D is uncertain. The length of the CDR3 is 14 residues. The germline V gene has CDR1 MNHNS and CDR2 SASEGT. Trimming removed 2 bases from V and 0 bases from J, with 7 bases in between. The CDR3 here is CASSEYGTNYGYTF. Written as DNA, the CDR3 is TGTGCCAGCAGTGAATACGGGACTAACTATGGCTACACCTTC.

The chain uses TRBV7-6 and TRBJ2-1; D is perhaps TRBD1 (5 bases). The germline CDR1 and CDR2 sequences are SGHVS and FNYEAQ. This CDR3 has 12 residues. The V end lost 11 bases, the J end lost 1 base, and 9 bases lay between the germline ends. This CDR3 is CASGFSYNEQFF. CDR3 nucleotides: TGTGCCTCAGGGTTTTCCTACAATGAGCAGTTCTTC.